The clone carrying this T cell receptor beta chain was seen once. Some clones are missing from TCRdb's copy, which holds only in-frame ones; the method was immunoSEQ multiplex PCR. The sample holds fewer than 90,000 clones, about 83% seen once. This sample is drawn from a study of T cells in localized non-small cell lung cancer. V was pared by 0 bases and J by 1 base, with 12 bases between. Per the germline V gene, CDR1 is SGHNT and CDR2 is YYREEE (reference sequence). The CDR3 has 16 residues. The sequence was obtained from a man aged 40-75 years with stage I lung adenocarcinoma. This chain uses TRBV5-4 with TRBJ2-3; TRBD1 might be the D (5 bases). Source: peripheral blood, taken before any cancer treatment. The CDR3 reads CASSLGRAVGTDTQYF. CDR3 bases: TGTGCCAGCAGCTTGGGCAGGGCGGTGGGCACAGATACGCAGTATTTT. Supplemented by reference TRBV5-4 and TRBJ2-3, the full variable domain reads ETGVTQSPTHLIKTRGQQVTLRCSSQSGHNTVSWYQQALGQGPQFIFQYYREEENGRGNFPPRFSGLQFPNYSSELNVNALELDDSALYLCASSLGRAVGTDTQYFGPGTRLTVL.